This T cell receptor (beta chain) is drawn from a study of T cells in Graves' hyperthyroidism and ophthalmopathy. Across the whole study: Peripheral blood samples were taken at initial diagnosis, prior to any treatment.

It was RNA transcripts that yielded the amplified TCR beta CDR3 regions. HTBI primers were employed in a first-round RT-PCR of the TCR CDR3. In TCRdb, the multiplex PCR reads were re-called with MiXCR into one record per CDR3 protein. The sample holds about half a million distinct CDR3 sequences, around 15% seen once. Study outcomes and limitations: Expanded thyroid clonotypes (above 0.001) were mostly also found in blood.

On this clonotype: Its antigen remains unidentified.

Germline CDR1 and CDR2: MDHEN and SYDVKM. CDR3 size: 15 residues. With 7 bases removed from V and 6 bases from J, the gap between germline ends came to 19 bases. At least 3 on the Clinical Activity Score was recorded for ophthalmopathy patients, who also had NOSPECS grade at least 4 and duration under 3 months. The TCR sequence derives from a woman aged 25 to 45 with Graves' ophthalmopathy. The chain couples TRBV28 to TRBJ2-4, with D possibly being TRBD2 (6 bases). Specimen: blood. Here the CDR3 DNA reads TGTGCCAGCACTAGAAGGGGACCGGAGGGAAACATTCAGTACTTC. This gives the protein CASTRRGPEGNIQYF.